This entry lists 13 T cell receptor beta chains sequenced from one sample in a study of T cell changes during pregnancy in multiple sclerosis. Only in-frame clones appear in the TCRdb table, and some are missing; sequencing was by immunoSEQ multiplex PCR. Of approximately 130,000 clones detected, approximately 93% appear once; the ten largest clones hold less than 7.5%. The specimen comprised peripheral blood, sampled before pregnancy. These receptors all come from a female donor with multiple sclerosis, enrolled in a pregnancy study.

V is TRBV7-9 and J is TRBJ1-2; 7 positions agree with TRBD1. The CDR3 loop spans 13 amino acids. Looked up from germline, CDR1 is SEHNR and CDR2 is FQNEAQ (reference sequence). After removal of 4 bases from V and 5 bases from J, the junction contained 4 bases not matched to a gene. CDR3 nucleotides: TGTGCCAGCAGCTCCGGGACAGAATATGGCTACACCTTC. It yields the protein CASSSGTEYGYTF.

The genes are TRBV6-6 and TRBJ1-2, with 8 bases matching TRBD1. This CDR3 comprises 13 residues. CDR1 MNHNY and CDR2 SVGAGI come from the germline V gene (reference sequence). The junction had 2 bases not matched to a gene; V was cut back by 6 bases and J by 2 bases. CDR3 sequence reads: CASRGQGNYGYTF. Here the CDR3 DNA reads TGTGCCAGCAGAGGACAGGGAAACTATGGCTACACCTTC.

Only a few counts were recorded for this clone. V is TRBV6-5 and J is TRBJ1-4, with 10 nucleotides matching TRBD1. V trimming: 0 bases; J trimming: 10 bases; junction bases outside the gene matches: 5. The CDR3 has 15 amino acids. In germline, CDR1 is MNHEY, CDR2 SVGAGI. Written as DNA, the CDR3 is TGTGCCAGCAGTTACTCGACAGGGGGCGAAGGAAAACTGTTTTTT. Translation gives CASSYSTGGEGKLFF.

The genes are TRBV25-1 and TRBJ1-4; a weak D match, TRBD1 (5 bases). Germline lookup yields CDR1 MGHDK and CDR2 SYGVNS. The CDR3 sequence is 14 residues long. The V gene lost 2 bases and the J gene lost 8 bases, with 12 bases spanning the gap. The CDR3 loop is CASSERGYQEKLFF. DNA for the CDR3: TGTGCCAGCAGTGAACGGGGGTACCAGGAAAAACTGTTTTTT.

The rearrangement uses TRBV27 and TRBJ2-7; TRBD2 might be the D (10 bases). The length of the CDR3 is 18 residues. CDR1 is MNHEY and CDR2 is SMNVEV in the germline V gene (reference sequence). Trimming shortened V by 5 bases and J by 0 bases, and 23 bases separated the two germline ends. The CDR3 loop reads CASSTGGPTSGVSYEQYF. The CDR3 bases are TGTGCCAGCAGTACAGGGGGCCCTACTAGCGGGGTCTCCTACGAGCAGTACTTC.

The chain has TRBV5-1 and TRBJ2-2, with 9 bases that match TRBD2. The ends lost 1 base at V and 8 bases at J; junction bases unmatched: 3. Per the germline V gene, CDR1 is SGHRS and CDR2 is YFSETQ. The CDR3 contains 14 residues. The chain's CDR3 is CASSLLAGVGELFF. In DNA, the CDR3 is TGCGCCAGCAGCTTGTTAGCGGGAGTGGGGGAGCTGTTTTTT.

The rearrangement links TRBV27 to TRBJ2-1, with D perhaps matching TRBD2 (5 bases). The germline CDR1 and CDR2 sequences are MNHEY and SMNVEV (reference sequence). The CDR3 is 15 amino acids. Trimming took 8 bases from V and 5 from J, leaving 19 bases between them. Here the CDR3 DNA reads TGTGCCAGCTCACGGATCAGCGGCTTAAACAATGAGCAGTTCTTC. This codes for CASSRISGLNNEQFF.

As DNA, the CDR3 is TGTGCCAGCTCCCGCTCTGGGAGGAGCGATACGCAGTATTTT. Protein product: CASSRSGRSDTQYF. V is TRBV18 and J is TRBJ2-3, with D possibly matching TRBD2 (6 bases). The CDR3 sequence is 14 residues long. Looked up from germline, CDR1 is KGHSH and CDR2 is LQKENI. The ends were cut back, 6 bases at V and 6 bases at J, with 16 bases in the middle.

V is TRBV28 and J is TRBJ2-5; 8 bases are shared with TRBD1. In germline, CDR1 is MDHEN, CDR2 SYDVKM. V shed 5 bases, J shed 5 bases, and the junction held 10 bases outside the gene matches. This CDR3 is 15 amino acids long. CDR3 DNA: TGTGCCAGCAGTCTCATGGACAGGGTGTGGGAGACCCAGTACTTC. Protein product: CASSLMDRVWETQYF.

The chain links TRBV18 to TRBJ2-7; perhaps TRBD2 as D (5 bases). V was pared by 0 bases and J by 5 bases, with 8 bases between. The germline V gene encodes CDR1 KGHSH and CDR2 LQKENI. There are 13 residues in the CDR3. CDR3 sequence reads: CASSPPTRDEQYF. In DNA form, the CDR3 reads TGTGCCAGCTCACCACCGACGAGGGACGAGCAGTACTTC.

J is TRBJ2-5 and V is TRBV30, with 10 bases that match TRBD1. Germline lookup yields CDR1 GTSNPN and CDR2 SVGIG (reference sequence). CDR3 size: 14 residues. Trimming took 3 bases from V and 5 from J; bases not matched to a gene: 6. The CDR3, as DNA: TGTGCCTGGAGAACGACAGGGGGCGGGGAGACCCAGTACTTC. Amino acid sequence: CAWRTTGGGETQYF.

The count of this clone is one. The chain recombines TRBV19 with TRBJ2-1; D uncertain. The CDR3 length is 17 residues. Per germline, CDR1 LNHDA and CDR2 SQIVND (reference sequence). V gave up 0 bases and J gave up 0 bases, with 12 bases separating them. In nucleotides, the CDR3 is TGTGCCAGTAGTATAGACGCGCGGATGGCCTCCTACAATGAGCAGTTCTTC. As protein: CASSIDARMASYNEQFF.

The chain joins TRBV9 to TRBJ2-7; 12 bases map to TRBD2. V lost 2 bases to trimming and J lost 6 bases; unmatched junction nucleotides: 3. The CDR3 has 14 residues. CDR1 and CDR2 (germline): SGDLS, YYNGEE. The CDR3 DNA reads as TGTGCCAGCAGCGTGACTAGCGGGAGCCCCGAGCAGTACTTC. Translating gives CASSVTSGSPEQYF.